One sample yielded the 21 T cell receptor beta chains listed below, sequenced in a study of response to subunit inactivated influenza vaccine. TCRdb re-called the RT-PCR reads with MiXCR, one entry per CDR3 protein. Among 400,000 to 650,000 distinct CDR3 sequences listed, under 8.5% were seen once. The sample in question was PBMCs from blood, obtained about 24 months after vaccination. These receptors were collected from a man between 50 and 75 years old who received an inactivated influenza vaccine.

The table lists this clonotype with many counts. Here the CDR3 reads CASSLVPGNTGELFF. CDR3 coding DNA: TGTGCCAGCAGCTTGGTACCAGGGAACACCGGGGAGCTGTTTTTT. The chain couples TRBV5-6 to TRBJ2-2; D not certain. The CDR3 length is 15 residues. Germline CDR1 and CDR2: SGHDT and YYEEEE. Trimming shortened V by 0 bases and J by 1 base, and 7 bases separated the two germline ends.

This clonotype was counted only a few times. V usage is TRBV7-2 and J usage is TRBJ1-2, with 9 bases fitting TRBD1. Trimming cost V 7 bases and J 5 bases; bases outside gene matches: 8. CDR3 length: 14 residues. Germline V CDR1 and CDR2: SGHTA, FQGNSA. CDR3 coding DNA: TGTGCCAGCACCGTAGGGACAGGGCTTTATGGCTACACCTTC. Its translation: CASTVGTGLYGYTF.

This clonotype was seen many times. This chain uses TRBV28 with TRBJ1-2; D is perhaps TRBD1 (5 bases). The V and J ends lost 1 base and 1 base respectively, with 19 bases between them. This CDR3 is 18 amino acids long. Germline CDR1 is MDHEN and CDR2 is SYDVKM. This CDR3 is CASSLLWDPEGVNYGYTF. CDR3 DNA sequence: TGTGCCAGCAGTTTATTGTGGGACCCGGAAGGAGTTAACTATGGCTACACCTTC.

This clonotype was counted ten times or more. The CDR3 sequence is CAWREEGVVRLSGANVLTF. The CDR3 DNA is TGTGCCTGGAGGGAAGAGGGAGTTGTTAGACTTTCTGGGGCCAACGTCCTGACTTTC. The genes are TRBV30 and TRBJ2-6; a possible D gene is TRBD2 (5 bases). The CDR3 covers 19 residues. The germline gives CDR1 GTSNPN, CDR2 SVGIG (reference sequence). V was pared by 3 bases and J by 1 base, with 22 bases between.

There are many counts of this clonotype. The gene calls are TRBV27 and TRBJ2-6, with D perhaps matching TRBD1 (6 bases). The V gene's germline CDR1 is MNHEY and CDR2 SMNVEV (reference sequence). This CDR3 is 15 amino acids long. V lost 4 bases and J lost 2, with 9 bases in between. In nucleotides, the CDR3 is TGTGCCAGCAGTTCAGGGACAACTGGGGCCAACGTCCTGACTTTC. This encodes CASSSGTTGANVLTF. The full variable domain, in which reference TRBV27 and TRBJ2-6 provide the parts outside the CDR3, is EAQVTQNPRYLITVTGKKLTVTCSQNMNHEYMSWYRQDPGLGLRQIYYSMNVEVTDKGDVPEGYKVSRKEKRNFPLILESPSPNQTSLYFCASSSGTTGANVLTFGAGSRLTVL.

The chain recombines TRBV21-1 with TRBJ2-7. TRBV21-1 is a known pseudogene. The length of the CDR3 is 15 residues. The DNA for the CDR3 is TGTGCCAGCAGCAAATGCGGCAGGCGTAACTACGAGCAGTACTTC. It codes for CASSKCGRRNYEQYF.

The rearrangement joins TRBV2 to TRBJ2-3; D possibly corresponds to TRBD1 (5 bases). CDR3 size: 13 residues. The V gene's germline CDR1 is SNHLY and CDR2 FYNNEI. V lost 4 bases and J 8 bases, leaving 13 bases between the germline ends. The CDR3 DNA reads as TGTGCCAGCAGTGTGTCAGGGTTGGGTACGCAGTATTTT. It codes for CASSVSGLGTQYF.

The CDR3 DNA follows: TGCAGCGTGGGAGGGGATGGTGAGCAGTTCTTC. This encodes CSVGGDGEQFF. The chain carries TRBV29-1 and TRBJ2-1, with TRBD2 matching 7 bases. The V and J ends lost 6 bases and 9 bases, in that order; junction bases with no gene match: 5. CDR1 SQVTM and CDR2 ANQGSEA come from the germline V gene. CDR3 length: 11 amino acids.

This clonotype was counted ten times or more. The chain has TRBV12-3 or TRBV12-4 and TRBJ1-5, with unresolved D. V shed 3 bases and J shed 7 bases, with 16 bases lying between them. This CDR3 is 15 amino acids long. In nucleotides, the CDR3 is TGTGCCAGCAGTTTCTTTTTAGCAGGAAAACAGCCCCAGCATTTT. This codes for CASSFFLAGKQPQHF.

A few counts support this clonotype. The CDR3 here is CSARTTLSYEQYF. The CDR3 DNA reads as TGCAGTGCAAGGACTACTCTATCCTACGAGCAGTACTTC. The chain recombines TRBV20-1 with TRBJ2-7; D may be TRBD2 (6 bases). The CDR3 consists of 13 residues. Per germline, CDR1 DFQATT and CDR2 SNEGSKA (reference sequence). Deletions cut 6 bases from V and 1 base from J, with 13 bases between.

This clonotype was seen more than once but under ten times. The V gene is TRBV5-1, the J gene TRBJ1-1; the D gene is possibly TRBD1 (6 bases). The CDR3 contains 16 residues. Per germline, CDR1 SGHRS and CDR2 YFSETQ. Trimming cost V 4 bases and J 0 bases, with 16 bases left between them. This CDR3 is CASSTRGGSMNTEAFF. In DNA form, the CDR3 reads TGCGCCAGCAGCACCCGGGGGGGCTCGATGAACACTGAAGCTTTCTTT.

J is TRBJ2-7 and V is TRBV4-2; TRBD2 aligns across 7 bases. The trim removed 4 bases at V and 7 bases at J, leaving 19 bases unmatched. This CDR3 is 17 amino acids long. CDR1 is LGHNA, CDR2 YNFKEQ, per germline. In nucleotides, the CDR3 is TGTGCCAGCAGCCCAACGACAACTGCGGGAGCCCTGGGTGAGCAGTACTTC. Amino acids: CASSPTTTAGALGEQYF.

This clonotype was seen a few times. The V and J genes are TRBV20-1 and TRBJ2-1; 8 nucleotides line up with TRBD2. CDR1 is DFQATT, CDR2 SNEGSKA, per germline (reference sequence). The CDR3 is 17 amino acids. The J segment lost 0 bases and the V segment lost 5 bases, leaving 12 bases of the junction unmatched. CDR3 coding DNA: TGCAGTGCTCAAAAAGCGGGGGCCGGTTTCTCCTACAATGAGCAGTTCTTC. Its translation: CSAQKAGAGFSYNEQFF.

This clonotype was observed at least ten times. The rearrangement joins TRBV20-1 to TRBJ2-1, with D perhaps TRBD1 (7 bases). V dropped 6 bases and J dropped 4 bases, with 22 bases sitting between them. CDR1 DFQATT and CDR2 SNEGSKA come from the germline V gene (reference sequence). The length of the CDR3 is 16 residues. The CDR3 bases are TGCAGTGCAGGAGGGACGGACAGGAGGGGATACAATGAGCAGTTCTTC. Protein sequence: CSAGGTDRRGYNEQFF.

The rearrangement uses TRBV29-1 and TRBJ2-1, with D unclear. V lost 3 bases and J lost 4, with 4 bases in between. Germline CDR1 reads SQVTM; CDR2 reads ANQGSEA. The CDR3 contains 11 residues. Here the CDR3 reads CSVDTYNEQFF. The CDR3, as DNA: TGCAGCGTTGACACATACAATGAGCAGTTCTTC.

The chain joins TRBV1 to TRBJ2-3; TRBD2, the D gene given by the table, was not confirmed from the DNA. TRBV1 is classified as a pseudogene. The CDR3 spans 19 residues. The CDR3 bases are TGCACCAGCAGCCAAGAACTCCTAGCGGGAGAAGGGGTCCCAGATACGCAGTATTTT. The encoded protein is CTSSQELLAGEGVPDTQYF.

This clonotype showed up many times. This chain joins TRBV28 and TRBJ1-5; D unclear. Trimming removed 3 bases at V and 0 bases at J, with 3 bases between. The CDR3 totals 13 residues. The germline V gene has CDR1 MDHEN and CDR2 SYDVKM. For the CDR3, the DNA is TGTGCCAGCAGTTTTGATAGCAATCAGCCCCAGCATTTT. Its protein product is CASSFDSNQPQHF.

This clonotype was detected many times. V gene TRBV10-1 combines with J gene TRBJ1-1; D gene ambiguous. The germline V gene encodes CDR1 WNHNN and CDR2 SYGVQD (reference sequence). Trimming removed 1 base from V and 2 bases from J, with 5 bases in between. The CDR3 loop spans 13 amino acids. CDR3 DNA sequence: TGCGCCAGCAGTGAGTTTGGCAACACTGAAGCTTTCTTT. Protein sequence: CASSEFGNTEAFF.

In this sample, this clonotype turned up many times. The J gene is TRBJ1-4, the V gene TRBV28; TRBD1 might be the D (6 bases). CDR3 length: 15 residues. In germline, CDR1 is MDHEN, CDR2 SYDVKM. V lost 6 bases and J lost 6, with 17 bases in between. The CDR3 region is CASSPRDRGDEKLFF. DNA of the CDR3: TGTGCCAGCAGCCCCCGGGATAGGGGGGATGAAAAACTGTTTTTT.

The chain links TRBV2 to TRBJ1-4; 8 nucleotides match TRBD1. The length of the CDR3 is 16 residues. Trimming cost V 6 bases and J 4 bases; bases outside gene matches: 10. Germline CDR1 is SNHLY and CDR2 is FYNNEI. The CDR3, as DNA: TGTGCCAGCAGCCCTCTGACAGGGGCCAATAATGAAAAACTGTTTTTT. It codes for CASSPLTGANNEKLFF.

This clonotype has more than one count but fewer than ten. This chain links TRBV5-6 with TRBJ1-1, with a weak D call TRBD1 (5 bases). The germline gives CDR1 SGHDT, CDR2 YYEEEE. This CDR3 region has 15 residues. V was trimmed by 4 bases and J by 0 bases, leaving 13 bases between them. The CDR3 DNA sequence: TGTGCCAGCAGCACGGGGCTTTTCATGAACACTGAAGCTTTCTTT. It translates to CASSTGLFMNTEAFF.